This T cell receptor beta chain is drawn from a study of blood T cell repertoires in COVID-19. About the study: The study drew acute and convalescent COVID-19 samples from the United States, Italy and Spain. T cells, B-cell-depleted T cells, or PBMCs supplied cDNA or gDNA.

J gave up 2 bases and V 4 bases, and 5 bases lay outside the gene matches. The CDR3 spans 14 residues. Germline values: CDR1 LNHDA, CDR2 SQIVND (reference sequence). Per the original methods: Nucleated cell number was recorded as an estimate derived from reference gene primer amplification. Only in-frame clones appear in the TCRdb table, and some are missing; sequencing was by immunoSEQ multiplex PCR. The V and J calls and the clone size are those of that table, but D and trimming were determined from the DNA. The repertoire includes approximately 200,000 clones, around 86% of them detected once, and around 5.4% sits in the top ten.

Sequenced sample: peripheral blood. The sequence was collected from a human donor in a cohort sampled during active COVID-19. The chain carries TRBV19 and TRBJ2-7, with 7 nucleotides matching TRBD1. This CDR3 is CASSTDRTTYEQYF. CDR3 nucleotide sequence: TGTGCCAGTAGTACGGACAGGACGACCTACGAGCAGTACTTC.